This T cell receptor (beta chain) was sequenced in a study of blood T cell repertoires in COVID-19. Germline V gene lookup returns CDR1 DFQATT and CDR2 SNEGSKA (reference sequence). The CDR3 consists of 11 residues. Per the original data handling: Reference gene primer amplification in the assay estimated nucleated cell counts. Method: immunoSEQ multiplex PCR; TCRdb's copy keeps in-frame clones and lacks some. The V and J calls and the clone size are those of that table, but D and trimming were determined from the DNA. The data contain 130,000 to 150,000 clones, 89% of them singletons. The sample was peripheral blood. V gene TRBV20-1 combines with J gene TRBJ1-1; D is unresolved. The origin of this receptor is a human donor in a cohort sampled during active COVID-19. The CDR3 DNA follows: TGCAGCCTAGTGGGGAACACTGAAGCTTTCTTT. Translated: CSLVGNTEAFF.